This record concerns one T cell receptor (beta chain) sequence. The antigen is unknown. This record belongs to a study of T cell responses to AZD1222 COVID-19 vaccine. Study-wide findings and caveats: Within unmutated variant regions lay the reported targets of nearly half of spike-specific TCRs. Donors were mostly white British, more females; clonal diversity possibly underestimated.

This CDR3 has 13 amino acids. Germline lookup yields CDR1 KGHSH and CDR2 LQKENI. With 2 bases clipped from V and 7 bases from J, the junction kept 0 bases outside the gene matches. Profiling relied on immunoSEQ multiplex PCR, and the TCRdb table lists in-frame clones only, not all of them. Of about 180,000 clones listed, almost 90% are singletons. Sequences were derived from peripheral blood, sampled 28 days after the second AZD1222 dose. This chain joins TRBV18 and TRBJ1-1, with TRBD1 identical over 11 bases. This sequence was found in an adult who received the AZD1222 COVID-19 vaccine. The CDR3 DNA reads as TGTGCCAGCTCACCAGGGACAGGGGGTGAAGCTTTCTTT. This sequence encodes CASSPGTGGEAFF. Based on the CDR3 plus reference TRBV18 and TRBJ1-1, the full variable domain is NAGVMQNPRHLVRRRGQEARLRCSPMKGHSHVYWYRQLPEEGLKFMVYLQKENIIDESGMPKERFSAEFPKEGPSILRIQQVVRGDSAAYFCASSPGTGGEAFFGQGTRLTVV.